Each of the 26 T cell receptor beta chains below was sequenced from the same sample in a study of blood T cell repertoires in COVID-19. Profiled with immunoSEQ multiplex PCR; TCRdb holds only in-frame clones, not every one. The profile shows about 230,000 clones, 85% of them singletons. Sequenced: peripheral blood. The receptors stem from a man aged 50 to 59 with COVID-19, enrolled during active disease.

This clone was recorded a few times. This sequence joins TRBV21-1 and TRBJ2-2; the D call in the table, TRBD1, was not verified against the DNA. TRBV21-1 is a pseudogene segment. The CDR3 runs to 16 residues. The CDR3 sequence is CASSSYRVRGTGELFF. DNA of the CDR3: TGTGCCAGCAGCAGCTACAGGGTTCGAGGGACCGGGGAGCTGTTTTTT.

The genes are TRBV5-1 and TRBJ1-1; 7 nucleotides agree with TRBD1. The germline gives CDR1 SGHRS, CDR2 YFSETQ. The ends lost 3 bases at V and 1 base at J; junction bases unmatched: 3. The CDR3 is made up of 14 amino acids. This chain's CDR3 is CASSWNRGNTEAFF. The CDR3 DNA follows: TGCGCCAGCAGCTGGAACAGGGGGAACACTGAAGCTTTCTTT.

V usage is TRBV5-4 and J usage is TRBJ2-7; 14 bases agree with TRBD2. This CDR3 has 16 amino acids. Germline V gene sequence: CDR1 SGHNT, CDR2 YYREEE (reference sequence). J was trimmed by 2 bases and V by 4 bases; bases with no gene match: 5. CDR3 loop: CASSVGLAGVAYEQYF. The CDR3 region has the DNA TGTGCCAGCAGCGTGGGACTAGCGGGGGTGGCCTACGAGCAGTACTTC.

Only a few counts were recorded for this clone. The chain uses TRBV7-2 and TRBJ1-2; 7 bases are shared with TRBD1. The CDR3 is made up of 14 amino acids. Trimming cost V 5 bases and J 2 bases; bases outside gene matches: 5. Germline CDR1 SGHTA, CDR2 FQGNSA. The CDR3 DNA is TGTGCCAGCAGCGTCCCGGGACAGAACTATGGCTACACCTTC. Translation gives CASSVPGQNYGYTF.

The CDR3 nucleotides are TGTGCCAGCAGCTTAGCAGGGGGGGCAAGGAACACTGAAGCTTTCTTT. This encodes CASSLAGGARNTEAFF. The V call is TRBV7-2, the J call TRBJ1-1; a weak D match, TRBD1 (6 bases). Trimming took 0 bases from V and 1 from J, leaving 12 bases between them. From germline, CDR1 is SGHTA and CDR2 FQGNSA. This CDR3 contains 16 residues.

The chain joins TRBV3-1 (or the pseudogene TRBV3-2) to TRBJ2-1; no clear D gene. Trimming took off 1 base at V and 0 bases at J, with 10 bases between the two ends. The CDR3 has 16 residues. The germline V gene has CDR1 LGHDT and CDR2 YNNKEL (reference sequence). CDR3 sequence reads: CASSQVYLSSYNEQFF. As DNA, the CDR3 is TGTGCCAGCAGCCAAGTGTACTTAAGCTCCTACAATGAGCAGTTCTTC.

The CDR3 DNA sequence: TGTGCCAGCAGCCGGACAGGGAGCAATCAGCCCCAGCATTTT. Its translation: CASSRTGSNQPQHF. The chain recombines TRBV5-8 with TRBJ1-5; 8 nucleotides agree with TRBD1. The V segment lost 4 bases and the J segment 1 base; nucleotides outside the gene matches: 1. Per germline, CDR1 SGHTS and CDR2 YDEGEE. CDR3 length: 14 amino acids.

The chain uses TRBV18 and TRBJ1-4; D not resolved. Germline V gene lookup returns CDR1 KGHSH and CDR2 LQKENI. Trimming shortened V by 2 bases and J by 0 bases, and 7 bases separated the two germline ends. This CDR3 is built from 15 residues. The CDR3 reads CASSPTHATNEKLFF. As DNA, the CDR3 is TGTGCCAGCTCACCAACACATGCAACTAATGAAAAACTGTTTTTT.

The V and J genes are TRBV3-1 (or the pseudogene TRBV3-2) and TRBJ2-3; 13 positions agree with TRBD2. V lost 4 bases and J lost 0; bases outside the gene matches: 7. The CDR3 contains 18 residues. CDR1 LGHDT and CDR2 YNNKEL come from the germline V gene (reference sequence). The CDR3 loop is CASSLGLAGVFSTDTQYF. The CDR3 DNA is TGTGCCAGCAGCCTCGGACTAGCGGGGGTTTTTAGCACAGATACGCAGTATTTT.

This chain's CDR3 is CASSVYSNTGELFF. DNA for the CDR3: TGTGCCAGCAGCGTTTACTCGAACACCGGGGAGCTGTTTTTT. J is TRBJ2-2 and V is TRBV9; no firm D call. This CDR3 region has 14 residues. Between the trimmed V and J ends, which lost 2 bases and 0 bases, there was a span of 5 bases. From germline, CDR1 is SGDLS and CDR2 YYNGEE.

The rearrangement joins TRBV15 to TRBJ2-3; possibly TRBD1 for D (6 bases). This CDR3 has 15 amino acids. The V gene's germline CDR1 is LNHNV and CDR2 YYDKDF (reference sequence). Trimming shortened V by 9 bases and J by 3 bases, and 19 bases separated the two germline ends. The CDR3 spells CATGVGRGGTDTQYF. The CDR3 DNA reads as TGTGCCACGGGGGTAGGCAGGGGCGGAACAGATACGCAGTATTTT. Full variable domain (outside the CDR3, taken from reference TRBV15 and TRBJ2-3): DAMVIQNPRYQVTQFGKPVTLSCSQTLNHNVMYWYQQKSSQAPKLLFHYYDKDFNNEADTPDNFQSRRPNTSFCFLDIRSPGLGDTAMYLCATGVGRGGTDTQYFGPGTRLTVL.

This clone was observed once. The gene calls are TRBV21-1 and TRBJ2-1; the DNA was not compared with TRBD1, the D call given in the table. TRBV21-1 corresponds to a pseudogene. The CDR3 consists of 16 residues. CDR3 in amino acids: CASSKRSAGHYNEQFF. The CDR3 coding sequence is TGTGCCAGCAGCAAAAGGTCGGCAGGGCACTACAATGAGCAGTTCTTC.

The chain couples TRBV7-2 to TRBJ2-7; 7 bases are shared with TRBD2. In germline, CDR1 is SGHTA, CDR2 FQGNSA. The CDR3 runs to 16 residues. Trimming cost V 2 bases and J 0 bases; bases outside gene matches: 7. The CDR3 DNA reads as TGTGCCAGCAGCTTACATGCCGGGGGGAGCTCCTACGAGCAGTACTTC. Residues: CASSLHAGGSSYEQYF.

This rearrangement joins TRBV6-5 to TRBJ1-2; 11 nucleotides agree with TRBD1. The junction had 13 bases not matched to a gene; V was cut back by 8 bases and J by 8 bases. The CDR3 contains 15 residues. CDR1 is MNHEY, CDR2 SVGAGI, per germline. The CDR3 is CASVRDRGDGHGYTF. CDR3 nucleotide sequence: TGTGCCAGCGTCCGGGACAGGGGGGACGGTCACGGCTACACCTTC.

V usage is TRBV5-1 and J usage is TRBJ1-3; TRBD1 matches 7 bases. The CDR3 is 14 amino acids. The germline V gene encodes CDR1 SGHRS and CDR2 YFSETQ. J lost 0 bases, V lost 4 bases, and 1 base had no gene match. CDR3 in DNA: TGCGCCAGCAGCGGGACAGCCTCTGGAAACACCATATATTTT. Protein sequence: CASSGTASGNTIYF.

This chain joins TRBV6-5 and TRBJ2-7, with 9 bases matching TRBD1. The CDR3 is made up of 14 amino acids. V shed 6 bases and J 4 bases; nucleotides not matched to a gene: 7. Germline V CDR1 and CDR2: MNHEY, SVGAGI. CDR3 region: CASRVGQGWYEQYF. CDR3 DNA sequence: TGTGCCAGCAGGGTAGGACAGGGGTGGTACGAGCAGTACTTC.

The rearrangement uses TRBV28 and TRBJ2-1; 7 bases match TRBD1. The CDR3 is 12 amino acids. Germline trimming cut 3 bases from V and 12 bases from J; bases unmatched to any gene: 5. The germline V gene encodes CDR1 MDHEN and CDR2 SYDVKM. The CDR3 here is CASSFSAGGQFF. The CDR3 region has the DNA TGTGCCAGCAGTTTCTCGGCAGGGGGGCAGTTCTTC.

Here the CDR3 reads CASSLTPGTSGLGDTQYF. The CDR3 coding sequence is TGTGCCAGCAGCCTTACCCCCGGGACTAGCGGTCTCGGGGATACGCAGTATTTT. The chain employs TRBV4-2 and TRBJ2-3; 11 bases map to TRBD2. Germline V gene lookup returns CDR1 LGHNA and CDR2 YNFKEQ. V lost 4 bases and J lost 6; bases outside the gene matches: 15. The length of the CDR3 is 18 residues.

The V and J genes are TRBV4-2 and TRBJ2-7; D perhaps matches TRBD1 (5 bases). The CDR3 runs to 19 residues. Germline CDR1 reads LGHNA; CDR2 reads YNFKEQ. Trimming left V 0 bases short and J 2 bases short, with 23 bases between. The DNA for the CDR3 is TGTGCCAGCAGCCAAGATCCGACGACGGTTGGACACCGAACCTACGAGCAGTACTTC. This codes for CASSQDPTTVGHRTYEQYF.

This clone was observed a handful of times. The V and J genes are TRBV9 and TRBJ1-2, with 8 bases matching TRBD1. Germline lookup yields CDR1 SGDLS and CDR2 YYNGEE. The CDR3 spans 15 residues. The trim removed 3 bases at V and 3 bases at J, leaving 7 bases unmatched. CDR3 sequence reads: CASSGRDRIYYGYTF. The CDR3 nucleotides read TGTGCCAGCAGCGGACGGGACAGGATCTACTATGGCTACACCTTC.

The chain joins TRBV5-4 to TRBJ2-5, with 11 nucleotides matching TRBD2. Germline lookup yields CDR1 SGHNT and CDR2 YYREEE (reference sequence). V lost 2 bases, J lost 4 bases, and 7 bases stayed unmatched. This CDR3 is built from 16 residues. This chain's CDR3 is CASSFTLAGDRETQYF. Here the CDR3 DNA reads TGTGCCAGCAGCTTCACACTAGCGGGGGACCGAGAGACCCAGTACTTC.

The rearrangement joins TRBV2 to TRBJ1-2, with 8 positions matching TRBD1. J lost 4 bases, V lost 6 bases, and 7 bases had no gene match. Germline V gene data show CDR1 as SNHLY and CDR2 as FYNNEI. This CDR3 is 14 amino acids long. The CDR3 protein is CASRAGGFGYGYTF. The CDR3 DNA follows: TGTGCCAGCAGGGCAGGGGGCTTTGGCTATGGCTACACCTTC.

The rearrangement joins TRBV7-9 to TRBJ2-3, with TRBD2 matching 9 bases. CDR1 is SEHNR and CDR2 is FQNEAQ in the germline V gene (reference sequence). With 4 bases clipped from V and 4 bases from J, the junction kept 6 bases outside the gene matches. The CDR3 has 15 amino acids. CDR3 nucleotide sequence: TGTGCCAGCAGCTCTTCTAGCGGGGCTTCAGATACGCAGTATTTT. The encoded protein is CASSSSSGASDTQYF.

Only a few counts were recorded for this clone. CDR3 nucleotide sequence: TGTGCCAGCAGCTTATATGGCCAGAACACTGAAGCTTTCTTT. This sequence encodes CASSLYGQNTEAFF. This sequence joins TRBV7-3 and TRBJ1-1; no clear D gene. V lost 2 bases and J lost 1, with 8 bases in between. Germline CDR1 SGHTA, CDR2 FQGTGA. The CDR3 sequence is 14 residues long. Combining the CDR3 with reference TRBV7-3 and TRBJ1-1 gives the whole variable domain GAGVSQTPSNKVTEKGKYVELRCDPISGHTALYWYRQSLGQGPEFLIYFQGTGAADDSGLPNDRFFAVRPEGSVSTLKIQRTERGDSAVYLCASSLYGQNTEAFFGQGTRLTVV.

This clone was seen just once. This chain connects TRBV29-1 to TRBJ2-1, with D possibly TRBD1 on 5 matching bases. This CDR3 is built from 13 residues. V was cut by 5 bases and J by 1 base, with 9 bases left in between. Germline V gives CDR1 SQVTM, CDR2 ANQGSEA. The CDR3 is CSVIRQSYNEQFF. The CDR3, as DNA: TGCAGCGTTATCCGACAGTCCTACAATGAGCAGTTCTTC.

This clone has a single count. This chain uses TRBV9 with TRBJ2-7; D may be TRBD1 (6 bases). Germline CDR1 and CDR2: SGDLS and YYNGEE. The CDR3 runs to 14 residues. The V gene lost 2 bases and the J gene lost 4 bases, with 13 bases spanning the gap. CDR3: CASSVTGSIYEQYF. CDR3 nucleotide sequence: TGTGCCAGCAGCGTTACAGGGTCAATTTACGAGCAGTACTTC.